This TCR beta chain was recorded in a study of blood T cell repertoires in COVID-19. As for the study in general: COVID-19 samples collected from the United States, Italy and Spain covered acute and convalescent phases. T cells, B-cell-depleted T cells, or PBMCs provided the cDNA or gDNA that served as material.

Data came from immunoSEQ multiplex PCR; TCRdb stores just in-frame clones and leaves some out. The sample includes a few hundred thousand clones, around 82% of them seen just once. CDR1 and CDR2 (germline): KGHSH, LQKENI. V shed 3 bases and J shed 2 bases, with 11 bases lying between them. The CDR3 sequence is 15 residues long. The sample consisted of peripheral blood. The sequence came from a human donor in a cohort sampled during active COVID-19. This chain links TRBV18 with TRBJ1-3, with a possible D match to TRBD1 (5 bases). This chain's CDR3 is CASSPTQGTGNTIYF. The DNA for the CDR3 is TGTGCCAGCTCACCTACGCAGGGAACTGGAAACACCATATATTTT.